These T cell receptor beta chains were read from a single sample in a study of CD8 T cells in ankylosing spondylitis. TCRdb fed the 5' RACE reads into MiXCR, producing one record per CDR3 protein. Of roughly 700,000 distinct CDR3 sequences listed, roughly 19% were seen once; the top ten hold over 15%. Sequenced sample: blood, either unsorted or a sorted T cell fraction (not recorded which). These receptors originate from a male donor with ankylosing spondylitis. Each CDR3 is given with its conserved first and last residue. Each record gives: clone size, J gene, V gene, D gene, CDR3 length, CDR3 DNA, CDR3 protein. The D gene is left open where the match is weak. Size is omitted from some rows. Given values are once, few, many or a class for expanded clones.

. TRBJ1-3 TRBV3-1 TRBD1 16 TGTGCCAGCAGCCCTCCAGGGGGATCCTCTGGAAACACCATATATTTT CASSPPGGSSGNTIYF
few TRBJ1-2 TRBV4-1 TRBD1 15 TGCGCCAGCAGCCAAGAGGAACGGACAGGGTTTGGCTACACCTTC CASSQEERTGFGYTF
. TRBJ2-1 TRBV20-1 TRBD2 17 TGCAGTGCTAGAGATACCCTGGGGGGGAGCTCCTACAATGAGCAGTTCTTC CSARDTLGGSSYNEQFF
few TRBJ2-1 TRBV28 . 15 TGTGCCAGCAGTCTGGCGGGTAGCCGGGACTATGAGCAGTTCTTC CASSLAGSRDYEQFF
many TRBJ1-5 TRBV12-3/TRBV12-4 TRBD1 13 TGTGCCAGCAGACAGGGGAGCAATCAGCCCCAGCATTTT CASRQGSNQPQHF
. TRBJ2-7 TRBV12-3/TRBV12-4 . 14 TGTGCCAGCAGGGACTTGGGCCGCTCCTACGAGCAGTACTTC CASRDLGRSYEQYF
few TRBJ2-1 TRBV12-3/TRBV12-4 TRBD2 15 TGTGCCAGCATCGTGAGCGGGAGGGCGGGGAATGAGCAGTTCTTC CASIVSGRAGNEQFF
. TRBJ2-3 TRBV20-1 . 12 TGCAGTGCCCGACAAGGAGCAGATACGCAGTATTTT CSARQGADTQYF
few TRBJ2-1 TRBV12-3/TRBV12-4 . 12 TGTGCCAGCAGCATCCAGCTCTCTGAGCAGTTCTTC CASSIQLSEQFF
. TRBJ2-1 TRBV20-1 . 16 TGCAGTGCTAGAGGTGGCGGATCAAGCTCCTACAATGAGCAGTTCTTC CSARGGGSSSYNEQFF
few TRBJ1-1 TRBV4-1 . 14 TGCGCCAGCAGCCAAGGGCCCCGGGGGAGCGAAGCTTTCTTT CASSQGPRGSEAFF
. TRBJ2-4 TRBV2 . 19 TGTGCCAGCAGTGAACGAGTGGGTGGGTCAGATCTAGCCAAAAACATTCAGTACTTC CASSERVGGSDLAKNIQYF
. TRBJ2-1 TRBV4-1 . 15 TGCGCCAGCAGCCAAGAAAAGGCTAGCGCCAATGAGCAGTTCTTC CASSQEKASANEQFF
few TRBJ2-6 TRBV10-3 TRBD1 16 TGTGCCATCGGGACAGGGAGTTCAGGTGGGGCCAACGTCCTGACTTTC CAIGTGSSGGANVLTF
few TRBJ2-5 TRBV6-5 TRBD1 15 TGTGCCAGCAGTTCCACTAGACAGGGGGCAGAGACCCAGTACTTC CASSSTRQGAETQYF
. TRBJ1-4 TRBV4-2 TRBD1 17 TGTGCCAGCAGCCAAGACTCGACAGGGGGCTCTAATGAAAAACTGTTTTTT CASSQDSTGGSNEKLFF
many TRBJ1-1 TRBV12-3/TRBV12-4 . 15 TGTGCCAGCAGTATCCTTCAGCTCCCGAACACTGAAGCTTTCTTT CASSILQLPNTEAFF
few TRBJ1-1 TRBV6-5 . 14 TGTGCCAGCAGTTACTCTCCGGACTACACTGAAGCTTTCTTT CASSYSPDYTEAFF
few TRBJ1-5 TRBV28 TRBD1 15 TGTGCCAGCAGTCGGGACAGGGGTGCGAATCAGCCCCAGCATTTT CASSRDRGANQPQHF
once TRBJ2-1 TRBV3-1 . 15 TGTGCCAGCAGCCAAGAACCGCGACCCTACAATGAGCAGTTCTTC CASSQEPRPYNEQFF
. TRBJ2-1 TRBV11-2 . 16 TGTGCCAGCAGCCCACTCCGGCTGGACTCCTACAATGAGCAGTTCTTC CASSPLRLDSYNEQFF
once TRBJ2-5 TRBV15 . 14 TGTGCCACCAGCCCCCCGGCGGGCCAAGAGACCCAGTACTTC CATSPPAGQETQYF
few TRBJ2-5 TRBV7-8 TRBD2 18 TGTGCCAGCAGCTGGGAGGGACTAGCGGGACCGGAGGAAGAGACCCAGTACTTC CASSWEGLAGPEEETQYF
. TRBJ1-3 TRBV3-1 . 16 TGTGCCAGCAGCCAAGAAAGAGCAAGAACTGGAAACACCATATATTTT CASSQERARTGNTIYF
. TRBJ2-7 TRBV3-1 TRBD2 16 TGTGCCAGCAGCCATACCGGGGGACTAGCGGGAGTATTTCAGTACTTC CASSHTGGLAGVFQYF
. TRBJ2-7 TRBV7-2 . 15 TGTGCCAGCAGCTCCTACTTAAGGAGCTCCTACGAGCAGTACTTC CASSSYLRSSYEQYF
. TRBJ1-2 TRBV28 TRBD1 14 TGTGCCAGCAGTTCCACTAGGACAGGGTCGGGCTACACCTTC CASSSTRTGSGYTF
many TRBJ1-5 TRBV27 TRBD1 15 TGTGCCAGCAGGGGCGGACAGGGTAGCAATCAGCCCCAGCATTTT CASRGGQGSNQPQHF
few TRBJ2-5 TRBV7-2 . 15 TGTGCCAGCAGCTTCGCGCCCACGTACCAAGAGACCCAGTACTTC CASSFAPTYQETQYF
. TRBJ2-3 TRBV10-3 . 15 TGTGCCATCAGAGTAACGGAGGATGTGGCAGATACGCAGTATTTT CAIRVTEDVADTQYF
many TRBJ1-1 TRBV7-2 TRBD1 15 TGTGCCAGCAGGATAATACAGGGGGTGAACACTGAAGCTTTCTTT CASRIIQGVNTEAFF
. TRBJ2-7 TRBV7-2 TRBD1 15 TGTGCCAGCAGCTTAGAGTGGACAGGAGGATACGAGCAGTACTTC CASSLEWTGGYEQYF
. TRBJ2-7 TRBV29-1 . 14 TGCAGCGTTGCTAGAGCGATGGACAGCTACGAGCAGTACTTC CSVARAMDSYEQYF
many TRBJ2-6 TRBV6-2/TRBV6-3 . 18 TGTGCCAGCAGTTCGATTGTCCCCGGGCACTCTGGGGCCAACGTCCTGACTTTC CASSSIVPGHSGANVLTF
. TRBJ1-2 TRBV6-1 TRBD1 15 TGTGCCAGCAGTGAACCGCGGGACAGGGACTATGGCTACACCTTC CASSEPRDRDYGYTF
few TRBJ1-2 TRBV29-1 . 17 TGCAGCGTTGAAGTTGGTGTCGAGGGGCTAGAGGCGTATGGCTACACCTTC CSVEVGVEGLEAYGYTF
few TRBJ2-1 TRBV5-1 TRBD1 15 TGCGCCAGCAGCTTGGGACAGGGCTTGAGAAATGAGCAGTTCTTC CASSLGQGLRNEQFF
. TRBJ2-1 TRBV4-2 . 17 TGTGCCAGCGACTACGAAACGGGACGAACCTCCTACAATGAGCAGTTCTTC CASDYETGRTSYNEQFF
. TRBJ1-1 TRBV11-2 . 14 TGTGCCAGCAGCTTATCGAAGGGGATCACTGAAGCTTTCTTT CASSLSKGITEAFF
. TRBJ1-4 TRBV3-1 . 15 TGTGCCAGCAGCCCAGTCGTTGGGGTCGAGGAAAAACTGTTTTTT CASSPVVGVEEKLFF
. TRBJ1-1 TRBV30 . 13 TGTGCCTGGAGGGGGGGTCTGAACACTGAAGCTTTCTTT CAWRGGLNTEAFF
. TRBJ1-1 TRBV12-3/TRBV12-4 . 14 TGTGCCAGCAGTTGGGAGGGGTCGAACACTGAAGCTTTCTTT CASSWEGSNTEAFF
many TRBJ2-1 TRBV12-3/TRBV12-4 TRBD2 17 TGTGCCAGCAGTTTCCTCCGGCGAGCGGGAGGGCTAAATGAGCAGTTCTTC CASSFLRRAGGLNEQFF
few TRBJ2-1 TRBV7-2 TRBD2 15 TGTGCCAGCAGCTTCGCTCGGATTGGGGAGGGTGAGCAGTTCTTC CASSFARIGEGEQFF
few TRBJ2-2 TRBV3-1 TRBD1 12 TGTGCCAGCAGCAGACAGGGCGGGGAGCTGTTTTTT CASSRQGGELFF
. TRBJ1-2 TRBV30 . 15 TGTGCCTGGAGTCCCCAGGGCGGGTGGATCTATGGCTACACCTTC CAWSPQGGWIYGYTF
. TRBJ2-2 TRBV11-2 TRBD2 15 TGTGCCAGCAGCTTCGGACTAGCGACCACCGGGGAGCTGTTTTTT CASSFGLATTGELFF
. TRBJ2-1 TRBV5-1 TRBD1 16 TGCGCCAGCAGCTCCTTAGACAGGGGGCATGAGAATGAGCAGTTCTTC CASSSLDRGHENEQFF
few TRBJ2-2 TRBV20-1 TRBD2 15 TGCAGTGCGCGGATGGGCGGGAGAAGTACCGGGGAGCTGTTTTTT CSARMGGRSTGELFF
. TRBJ2-6 TRBV7-3 TRBD2 16 TGTGCCAGCAGCTTGGCGGGAGGAGCTGGGGCCAACGTCCTGACTTTC CASSLAGGAGANVLTF
few TRBJ1-1 TRBV5-4 . 12 TGTGCCAGCAGCTCCTATGCGGGGAGAGCTTTCTTT CASSSYAGRAFF